This TCR beta chain was captured by sequencing in a study of a mutant IDH1 vaccine in newly diagnosed glioma. Time point described: week 47, end of study. Mutant IDH1 20-mer peptide, at 300 ug, made up each vaccine dose, with topical imiquimod. The method was immunoSEQ multiplex PCR; TCRdb's version includes in-frame clones alone and lacks a portion of them. The sample lists 50,000 to 55,000 clones, 65% occurring once. As to this clone: The antigen is not known.

Germline-derived CDR1 and CDR2 are SGHAT and FQDESV (reference sequence). V was pared by 5 bases and J by 6 bases, with 14 bases between. The CDR3 covers 13 residues. The sequences come from peripheral blood mononuclear cells (PBMCs), collected from a glioma patient whose treatment included an IDH1 peptide vaccine. The TCR was taken from a man aged 35-49 years with glioma. Some clones in this sample may be carry-over from other donors' samples. The rearrangement links TRBV11-1 to TRBJ2-7; perhaps TRBD2 as D (7 bases). CDR3 in amino acids: CASSQRGRGEQYF. In DNA, the CDR3 is TGTGCCAGCAGCCAAAGGGGGAGGGGCGAGCAGTACTTC.